This TCR beta chain originates from a study of spatial heterogeneity in lung cancer. In the library, each TCR cDNA molecule bore its own unique molecular identifier. TCRdb processed the 5' RACE reads anew with MiXCR; each CDR3 protein has one entry. The sample lists about 85,000 distinct CDR3 sequences, approximately 20% occurring once. Time point indicated: sample taken at primary tumor resection. Researchers sequenced whole RNA taken from tumor, nontumor lung or frozen PBMC without sorting. The CDR3 has 13 amino acids. V dropped 1 base and J dropped 8 bases, with 9 bases sitting between them. Germline loops: CDR1 LNHDA, CDR2 SQIVND (reference sequence).

Sequencing was performed on PBMCs, taken at surgery. V is TRBV19 and J is TRBJ1-5; perhaps TRBD1 as D (5 bases). This receptor was taken from a male donor with early-stage non-small cell lung cancer. CDR3 loop: CASSIGGFEPQHF. CDR3 DNA: TGTGCCAGTAGTATAGGGGGGTTTGAGCCCCAGCATTTT.